The clone carrying this TCR beta chain was seen a few times. Since all of the isolated RNA was reverse transcribed, expressed TCRB transcripts were what got sequenced. Clones were sequenced by immunoSEQ multiplex PCR, and TCRdb holds only the in-frame ones, with some missing. The sample carries some 900,000 clones, 15% to 20% recorded once. The V segment lost 0 bases and the J segment 9 bases; nucleotides outside the gene matches: 7. This CDR3 is built from 15 residues. Germline CDR1 LGHNA, CDR2 YSLEER. This record comes from a study of beta chain features in type 1 diabetes. Sequences were obtained from naive CD4+ T cells from blood. The sequence was collected from a woman aged 18-29 years in good health. The rearrangement joins TRBV4-3 to TRBJ2-2, with 7 bases aligning to TRBD1. In nucleotides, the CDR3 is TGCGCCAGCAGCCAAGAGGGGGCAGGGGGTAGGGAGCTGTTTTTT. Protein sequence: CASSQEGAGGRELFF.